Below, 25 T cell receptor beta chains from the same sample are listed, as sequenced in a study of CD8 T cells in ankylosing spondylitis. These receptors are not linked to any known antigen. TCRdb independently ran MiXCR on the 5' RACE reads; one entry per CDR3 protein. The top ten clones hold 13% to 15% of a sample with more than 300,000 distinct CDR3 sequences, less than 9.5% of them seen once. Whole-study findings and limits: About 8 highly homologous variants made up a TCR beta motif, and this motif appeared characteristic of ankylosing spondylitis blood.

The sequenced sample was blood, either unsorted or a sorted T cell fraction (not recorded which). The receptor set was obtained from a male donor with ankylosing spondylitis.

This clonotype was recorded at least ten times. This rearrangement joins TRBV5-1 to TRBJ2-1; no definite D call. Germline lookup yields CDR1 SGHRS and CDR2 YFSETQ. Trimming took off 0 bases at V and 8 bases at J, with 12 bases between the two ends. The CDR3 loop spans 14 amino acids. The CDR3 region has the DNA TGCGCCAGCAGCTTGGAACGGGTTTCCGATGAGCAGTTCTTC. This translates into CASSLERVSDEQFF.

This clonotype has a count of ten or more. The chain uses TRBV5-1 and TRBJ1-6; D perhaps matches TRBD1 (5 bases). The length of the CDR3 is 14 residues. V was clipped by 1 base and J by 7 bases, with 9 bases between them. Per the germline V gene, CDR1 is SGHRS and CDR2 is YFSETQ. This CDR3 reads CASSLRRDNSPLHF. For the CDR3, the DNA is TGCGCCAGCAGCTTGCGCAGGGACAATTCACCCCTCCACTTT.

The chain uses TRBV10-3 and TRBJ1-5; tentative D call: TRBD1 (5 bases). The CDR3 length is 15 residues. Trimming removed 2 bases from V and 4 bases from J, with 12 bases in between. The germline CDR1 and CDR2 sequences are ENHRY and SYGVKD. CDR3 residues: CAISEGGDSNQPQHF. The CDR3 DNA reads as TGTGCCATCAGTGAGGGGGGAGACAGTAATCAGCCCCAGCATTTT.

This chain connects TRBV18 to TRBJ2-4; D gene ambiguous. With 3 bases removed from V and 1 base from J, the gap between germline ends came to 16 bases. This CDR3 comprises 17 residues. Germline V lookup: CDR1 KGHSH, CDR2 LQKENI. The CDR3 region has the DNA TGTGCCAGCTCACCGTGGGCTCCCGGCAGCGCCAAAAACATTCAGTACTTC. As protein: CASSPWAPGSAKNIQYF.

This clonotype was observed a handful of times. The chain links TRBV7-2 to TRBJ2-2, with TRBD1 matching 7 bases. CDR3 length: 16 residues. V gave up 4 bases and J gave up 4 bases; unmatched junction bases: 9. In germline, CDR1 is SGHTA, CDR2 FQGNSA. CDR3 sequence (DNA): TGTGCCAGCAGCTCACGCGGCAGGGGGTCCACCGGGGAGCTGTTTTTT. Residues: CASSSRGRGSTGELFF. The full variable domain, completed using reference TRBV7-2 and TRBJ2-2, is GAGVSQSPSNKVTEKGKDVELRCDPISGHTALYWYRQSLGQGLEFLIYFQGNSAPDKSGLPSDRFSAERTGGSVSTLTIQRTQQEDSAVYLCASSSRGRGSTGELFFGEGSRLTVL.

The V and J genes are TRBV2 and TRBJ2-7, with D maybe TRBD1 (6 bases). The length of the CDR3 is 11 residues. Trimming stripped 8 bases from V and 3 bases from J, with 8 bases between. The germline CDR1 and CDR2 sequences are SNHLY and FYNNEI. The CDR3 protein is CASLQGYEQYF. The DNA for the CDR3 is TGTGCCAGCTTACAGGGCTACGAGCAGTACTTC.

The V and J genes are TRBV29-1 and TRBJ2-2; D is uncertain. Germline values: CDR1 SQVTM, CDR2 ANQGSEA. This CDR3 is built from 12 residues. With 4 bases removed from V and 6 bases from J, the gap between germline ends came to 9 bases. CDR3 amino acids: CSVVETAGELFF. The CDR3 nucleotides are TGCAGCGTTGTAGAAACGGCCGGGGAGCTGTTTTTT.

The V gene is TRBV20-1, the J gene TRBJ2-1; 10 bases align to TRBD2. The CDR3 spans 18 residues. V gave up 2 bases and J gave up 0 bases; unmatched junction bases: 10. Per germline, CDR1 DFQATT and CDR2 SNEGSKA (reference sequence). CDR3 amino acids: CSARSLGLAASSYNEQFF. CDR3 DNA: TGCAGTGCTAGATCCCTCGGACTAGCGGCCAGCTCCTACAATGAGCAGTTCTTC.

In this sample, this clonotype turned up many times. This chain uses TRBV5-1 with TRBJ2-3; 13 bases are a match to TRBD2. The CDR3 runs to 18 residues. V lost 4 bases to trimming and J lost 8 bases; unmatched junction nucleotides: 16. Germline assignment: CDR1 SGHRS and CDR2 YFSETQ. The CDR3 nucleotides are TGCGCCAGCAGCACTGGGAGCGGACTAGCGGGAGTTTCGGGTACGCAGTATTTT. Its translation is CASSTGSGLAGVSGTQYF.

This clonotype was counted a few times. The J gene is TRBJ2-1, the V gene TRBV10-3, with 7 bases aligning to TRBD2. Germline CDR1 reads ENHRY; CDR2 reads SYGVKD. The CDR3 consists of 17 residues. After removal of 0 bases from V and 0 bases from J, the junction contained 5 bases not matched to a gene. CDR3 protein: CAISESQPGGSYNEQFF. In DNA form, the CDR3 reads TGTGCCATCAGTGAGTCGCAGCCGGGAGGCTCCTACAATGAGCAGTTCTTC.

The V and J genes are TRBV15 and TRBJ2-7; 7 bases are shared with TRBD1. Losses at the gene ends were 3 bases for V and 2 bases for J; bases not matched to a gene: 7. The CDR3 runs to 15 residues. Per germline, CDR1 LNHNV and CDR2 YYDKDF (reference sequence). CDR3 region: CATSSRQGRPYEQYF. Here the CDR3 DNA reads TGTGCCACCAGCAGCCGACAGGGAAGGCCCTACGAGCAGTACTTC.

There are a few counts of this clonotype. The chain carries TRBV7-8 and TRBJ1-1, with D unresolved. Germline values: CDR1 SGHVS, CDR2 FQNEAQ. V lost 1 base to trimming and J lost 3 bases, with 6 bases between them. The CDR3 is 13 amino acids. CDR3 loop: CASSLGVHTEAFF. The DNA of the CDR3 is TGTGCCAGCAGCTTAGGCGTACACACTGAAGCTTTCTTT. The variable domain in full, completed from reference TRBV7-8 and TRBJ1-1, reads GAGVSQSPRYKVAKRGQDVALRCDPISGHVSLFWYQQALGQGPEFLTYFQNEAQLDKSGLPSDRFFAERPEGSVSTLKIQRTQQEDSAVYLCASSLGVHTEAFFGQGTRLTVV.

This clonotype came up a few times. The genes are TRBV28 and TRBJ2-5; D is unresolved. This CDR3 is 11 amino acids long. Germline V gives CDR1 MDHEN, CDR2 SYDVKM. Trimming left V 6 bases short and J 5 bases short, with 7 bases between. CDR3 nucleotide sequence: TGTGCCAGCAGCACGCCCGAGACCCAGTACTTC. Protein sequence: CASSTPETQYF.

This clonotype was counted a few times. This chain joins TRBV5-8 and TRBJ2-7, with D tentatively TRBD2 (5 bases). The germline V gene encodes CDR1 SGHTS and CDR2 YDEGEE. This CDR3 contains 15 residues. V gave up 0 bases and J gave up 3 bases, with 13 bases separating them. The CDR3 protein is CASSLGPGIHYEQYF. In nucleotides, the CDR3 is TGTGCCAGCAGCTTGGGACCGGGGATCCACTACGAGCAGTACTTC. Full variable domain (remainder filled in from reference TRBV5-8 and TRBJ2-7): EAGVTQSPTHLIKTRGQQATLRCSPISGHTSVYWYQQALGLGLQFLLWYDEGEERNRGNFPPRFSGRQFPNYSSELNVNALELEDSALYLCASSLGPGIHYEQYFGPGTRLTVT.

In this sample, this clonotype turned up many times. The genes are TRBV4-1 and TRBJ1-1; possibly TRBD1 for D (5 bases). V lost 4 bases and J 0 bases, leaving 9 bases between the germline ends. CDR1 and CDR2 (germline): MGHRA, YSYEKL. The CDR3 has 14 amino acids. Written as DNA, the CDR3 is TGCGCCAGCAGCCGAGGGGCGTTGAACACTGAAGCTTTCTTT. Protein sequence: CASSRGALNTEAFF.

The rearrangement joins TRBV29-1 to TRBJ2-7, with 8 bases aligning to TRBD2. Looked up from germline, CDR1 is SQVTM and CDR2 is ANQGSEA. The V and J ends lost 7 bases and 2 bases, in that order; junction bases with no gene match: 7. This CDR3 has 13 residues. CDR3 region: CSGGRSQAYEQYF. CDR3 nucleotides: TGCAGCGGCGGGAGGTCCCAAGCCTACGAGCAGTACTTC.

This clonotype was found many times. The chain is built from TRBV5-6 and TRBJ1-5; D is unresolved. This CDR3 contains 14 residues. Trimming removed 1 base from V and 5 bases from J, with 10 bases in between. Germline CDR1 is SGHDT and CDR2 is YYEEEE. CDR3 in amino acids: CASSLFAKYQPQHF. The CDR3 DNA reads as TGTGCCAGCAGCTTGTTTGCGAAATATCAGCCCCAGCATTTT.

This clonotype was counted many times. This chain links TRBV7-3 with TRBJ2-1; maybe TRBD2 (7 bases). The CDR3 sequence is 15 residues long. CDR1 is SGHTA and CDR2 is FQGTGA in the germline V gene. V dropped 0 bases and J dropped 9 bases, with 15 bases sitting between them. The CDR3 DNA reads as TGTGCCAGCAGCTTAACGAGGCAGGGAGGGGGTGAGCAGTTCTTC. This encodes CASSLTRQGGGEQFF.

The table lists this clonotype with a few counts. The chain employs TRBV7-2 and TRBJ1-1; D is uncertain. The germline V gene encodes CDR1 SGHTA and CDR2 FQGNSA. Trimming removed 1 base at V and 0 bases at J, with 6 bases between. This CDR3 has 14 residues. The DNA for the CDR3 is TGTGCCAGCAGCTTAGTGGCCATGAACACTGAAGCTTTCTTT. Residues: CASSLVAMNTEAFF.

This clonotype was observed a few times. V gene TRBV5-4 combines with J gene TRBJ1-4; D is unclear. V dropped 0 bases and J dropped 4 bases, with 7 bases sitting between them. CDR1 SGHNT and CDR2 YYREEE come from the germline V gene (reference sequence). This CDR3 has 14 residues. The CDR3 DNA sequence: TGTGCCAGCAGCTTGGAGGCTAGTAATGAAAAACTGTTTTTT. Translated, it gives CASSLEASNEKLFF.

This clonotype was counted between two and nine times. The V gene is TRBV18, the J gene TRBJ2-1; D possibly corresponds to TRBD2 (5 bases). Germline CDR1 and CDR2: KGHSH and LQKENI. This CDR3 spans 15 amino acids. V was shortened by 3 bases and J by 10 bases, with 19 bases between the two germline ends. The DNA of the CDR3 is TGTGCCAGCTCACCCGTCGGTCAAGGGAGAGACGAGCAGTTCTTC. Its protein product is CASSPVGQGRDEQFF.

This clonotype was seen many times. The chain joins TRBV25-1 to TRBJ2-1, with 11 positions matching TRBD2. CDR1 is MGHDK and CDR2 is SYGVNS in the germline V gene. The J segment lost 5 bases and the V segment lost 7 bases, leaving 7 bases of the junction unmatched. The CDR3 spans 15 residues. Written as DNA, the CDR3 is TGTGCCAGCACTCTAGGGACTAGCGGCAACAATGAGCAGTTCTTC. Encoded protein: CASTLGTSGNNEQFF.

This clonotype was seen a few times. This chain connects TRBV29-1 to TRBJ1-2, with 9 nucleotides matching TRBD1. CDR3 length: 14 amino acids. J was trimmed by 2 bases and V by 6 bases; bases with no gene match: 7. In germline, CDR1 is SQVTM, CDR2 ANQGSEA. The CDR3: CSVVTGGSNYGYTF. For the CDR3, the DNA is TGCAGCGTCGTTACAGGGGGCTCAAACTATGGCTACACCTTC.

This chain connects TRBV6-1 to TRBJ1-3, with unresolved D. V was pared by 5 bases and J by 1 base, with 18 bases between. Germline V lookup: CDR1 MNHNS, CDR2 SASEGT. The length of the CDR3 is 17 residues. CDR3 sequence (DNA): TGTGCCAGCAGTAAGCCCCGGACGCCCGTATCTGGAAACACCATATATTTT. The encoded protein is CASSKPRTPVSGNTIYF.

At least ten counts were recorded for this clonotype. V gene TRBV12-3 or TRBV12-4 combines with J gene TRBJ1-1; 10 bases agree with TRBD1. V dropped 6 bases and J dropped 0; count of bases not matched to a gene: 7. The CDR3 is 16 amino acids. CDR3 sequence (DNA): TGTGCCAGCAGCCCCGGACAGGGGGGCATGAACACTGAAGCTTTCTTT. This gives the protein CASSPGQGGMNTEAFF.